Listed below are T cell receptor beta chains from one sample, sequenced in a study of CD8+CD57+ T cells in acquired aplastic anemia. TCRdb redid the calling of the reads with MiXCR, one entry per CDR3 protein. The sample comprises under 150,000 distinct CDR3 sequences, 40% to 45% of which are singletons, and under 9% rests with the top ten. Sequencing was done on a sample of sorted CD4+, CD8+, or CD8+CD57+ T cells (not recorded which) from PBMCs. The receptors here all came from a human donor in good health, serving as a control. CDR3s include the opening cysteine and the closing phenylalanine or tryptophan. The D gene is left open where the match is weak. Expanded clones get a size class; other rows say once, few or many, or leave the size out.

abundance: many
d_gene: -
v_gene: TRBV20-1
j_gene: TRBJ2-1
CDR3nt: TGCAGTGCTAGTCTAGAGAGCTCCTACAATGAGCAGTTCTTC
CDR3aa: CSASLESSYNEQFF

abundance: -
d_gene: -
v_gene: TRBV7-2
j_gene: TRBJ1-1
CDR3nt: TGTGCCAGCGTTTCTCTGAACACTGAAGCTTTCTTT
CDR3aa: CASVSLNTEAFF

abundance: once
d_gene: TRBD1
v_gene: TRBV24-1
j_gene: TRBJ2-2
CDR3nt: TGTGCCACCAGTGATCGCCGGGGACAGCCGAACACCGGGGAGCTGTTTTTT
CDR3aa: CATSDRRGQPNTGELFF

abundance: many
d_gene: TRBD1
v_gene: TRBV19
j_gene: TRBJ1-5
CDR3nt: TGTGCCAGTAGTATAATGACAGGGAGGGCGCCCCAGCATTTT
CDR3aa: CASSIMTGRAPQHF

abundance: many
d_gene: -
v_gene: TRBV9
j_gene: TRBJ2-4
CDR3nt: TGTGCCAGCAGTCCCGACCTAGCCAAAAACATTCAGTACTTC
CDR3aa: CASSPDLAKNIQYF

abundance: -
d_gene: -
v_gene: TRBV15
j_gene: TRBJ2-7
CDR3nt: TGTGCCACCAGCAGACAGGCTCCTGACGAGCAGTACTTC
CDR3aa: CATSRQAPDEQYF

abundance: many
d_gene: -
v_gene: TRBV27
j_gene: TRBJ1-1
CDR3nt: TGTGCCAGCAGTTACAGAACGAACACTGAAGCTTTCTTT
CDR3aa: CASSYRTNTEAFF

abundance: -
d_gene: -
v_gene: TRBV20-1
j_gene: TRBJ2-7
CDR3nt: TGCAGTGCTCGGGGACAGACTAGAACCTACGAGCAGTACTTC
CDR3aa: CSARGQTRTYEQYF

abundance: -
d_gene: TRBD1
v_gene: TRBV2
j_gene: TRBJ2-3
CDR3nt: TGTGCCAGCAGGGGCACAGGGGGCAAGACAGATACGCAGTATTTT
CDR3aa: CASRGTGGKTDTQYF

abundance: -
d_gene: TRBD1
v_gene: TRBV25-1
j_gene: TRBJ1-1
CDR3nt: TGTGCCAGCAGTGGGACAGGGGGCAGCTCGGCTTTCTTT
CDR3aa: CASSGTGGSSAFF

abundance: -
d_gene: -
v_gene: TRBV20-1
j_gene: TRBJ2-7
CDR3nt: TGCAGTGCTAGAGGGGAACGGGGGGCGGACGAGCAGTACTTC
CDR3aa: CSARGERGADEQYF

abundance: -
d_gene: -
v_gene: TRBV19
j_gene: TRBJ1-6
CDR3nt: TGTGCCAGTAGTGTTAGTGAGAATTCACCCCTCCACTTT
CDR3aa: CASSVSENSPLHF

abundance: -
d_gene: -
v_gene: TRBV7-2
j_gene: TRBJ2-5
CDR3nt: TGTGCCAGCAGCTGGGGGCTCCAAGAGACCCAGTACTTC
CDR3aa: CASSWGLQETQYF

abundance: many
d_gene: -
v_gene: TRBV20-1
j_gene: TRBJ2-1
CDR3nt: TGCAGTGCTACCCATCATGATGAGCAGTTCTTC
CDR3aa: CSATHHDEQFF

abundance: many
d_gene: -
v_gene: TRBV2
j_gene: TRBJ1-4
CDR3nt: TGTGCCTGCTCCCATCGGGGAACTAATGAAAAACTGTTTTTT
CDR3aa: CACSHRGTNEKLFF

abundance: -
d_gene: TRBD2
v_gene: TRBV7-6
j_gene: TRBJ2-1
CDR3nt: TGTGCCAGCAGCAAGGGGACTAGCGGGAAAAGCTCCTACAATGAACAGTTCTTC
CDR3aa: CASSKGTSGKSSYNEQFF

abundance: few
d_gene: -
v_gene: TRBV19
j_gene: TRBJ2-7
CDR3nt: TGTGCCAGTAGTATGGGGGTAGGGGTCTCCTACGAGCAGTACTTC
CDR3aa: CASSMGVGVSYEQYF

abundance: -
d_gene: -
v_gene: TRBV4-1
j_gene: TRBJ2-5
CDR3nt: TGCGCCAGCAGCCAAGGACAGGACCAAGAGACCCAGTACTTC
CDR3aa: CASSQGQDQETQYF

abundance: many
d_gene: -
v_gene: TRBV5-6
j_gene: TRBJ2-3
CDR3nt: TGTGCCAGCAGCCCGGACAGCTTCACAGATACGCAGTATTTT
CDR3aa: CASSPDSFTDTQYF

abundance: many
d_gene: TRBD2
v_gene: TRBV30
j_gene: TRBJ2-5
CDR3nt: TGTGCCTGGAGTACTAGCGGGCAAGAGACCCAGTACTTC
CDR3aa: CAWSTSGQETQYF

abundance: many
d_gene: TRBD2
v_gene: TRBV19
j_gene: TRBJ2-2
CDR3nt: TGTGCCAGTAGTATAGTCTATTCGGGAGGCCTCACCGGGGAGCTGTTTTTT
CDR3aa: CASSIVYSGGLTGELFF

abundance: -
d_gene: TRBD1
v_gene: TRBV20-1
j_gene: TRBJ2-3
CDR3nt: TGCAGTGCCTGGACAGGGGACACAGATACGCAGTATTTT
CDR3aa: CSAWTGDTDTQYF

abundance: -
d_gene: -
v_gene: TRBV14
j_gene: TRBJ1-2
CDR3nt: TGTGCCAGCAGCCGGTACAGGGTGGATGGCTACACCTTC
CDR3aa: CASSRYRVDGYTF

abundance: -
d_gene: TRBD2
v_gene: TRBV24-1
j_gene: TRBJ2-2
CDR3nt: TGTGCCACCAGTGACTCTAGCGGGAGGGCCATATTCGGGGAGCTGTTTTTT
CDR3aa: CATSDSSGRAIFGELFF

abundance: many
d_gene: -
v_gene: TRBV5-6
j_gene: TRBJ1-2
CDR3nt: TGTGCCAGCAGCCCAGGGACACGGGGGTATGGCTACACCTTC
CDR3aa: CASSPGTRGYGYTF

abundance: -
d_gene: -
v_gene: TRBV19
j_gene: TRBJ2-7
CDR3nt: TGTGCCAGTAGTATAGGGCTAGGGGTATCCTACGAGCAGTACTTC
CDR3aa: CASSIGLGVSYEQYF

abundance: -
d_gene: TRBD2
v_gene: TRBV27
j_gene: TRBJ2-1
CDR3nt: TGTGCCAGCAGACGGGGGGGGTCTAGTGAGCAGTTCTTC
CDR3aa: CASRRGGSSEQFF

abundance: once
d_gene: -
v_gene: TRBV25-1
j_gene: TRBJ1-2
CDR3nt: TGTGCCAGCAGTGGTAGCGGGACCAACTATGGCTACACCTTC
CDR3aa: CASSGSGTNYGYTF

abundance: few
d_gene: -
v_gene: TRBV2
j_gene: TRBJ2-3
CDR3nt: TGTGCCAGCAGTGGGGGGGGCAGGTCGAAAACAGATACGCAGTATTTT
CDR3aa: CASSGGGRSKTDTQYF

abundance: few
d_gene: -
v_gene: TRBV6-1
j_gene: TRBJ2-5
CDR3nt: TGTGCCACCACACGGGGGGTAGGGGGTTTCCAAGAGACCCAGTACTTC
CDR3aa: CATTRGVGGFQETQYF